These 9 T cell receptor beta chains originate from one sample sequenced in a study of early T cells in non-severe SARS-CoV-2 infection. Each CDR3 protein is one row after TCRdb ran MiXCR on the 5' RACE reads. The repertoire holds some 80,000 distinct CDR3 sequences, with about 9.4% as singletons. The source was whole blood, collected at baseline. Receptors originate from an adult who was a healthcare worker with PCR-confirmed SARS-CoV-2 infection or an uninfected control (not recorded which).

This clonotype was observed at least ten times. The chain uses TRBV7-2 and TRBJ2-5, with TRBD2 matching 7 bases. CDR1 is SGHTA and CDR2 is FQGNSA in the germline V gene. The CDR3 has 16 residues. Trimming cost V 2 bases and J 2 bases; bases outside gene matches: 8. CDR3: CASSLLGLAVQETQYF. CDR3 nucleotides: TGTGCCAGCAGCTTACTCGGCCTAGCGGTTCAAGAGACCCAGTACTTC.

This clonotype has a count of ten or more. The chain couples TRBV6-1 to TRBJ2-1; perhaps TRBD2 as D (6 bases). This CDR3 is 13 amino acids long. V dropped 2 bases and J dropped 9 bases, with 11 bases sitting between them. CDR1 is MNHNS and CDR2 is SASEGT in the germline V gene. The CDR3 nucleotides are TGTGCCAGCAGTGAATATGGGGGACTTGAGCAGTTCTTC. It codes for CASSEYGGLEQFF.

The sample holds many counts of this clonotype. The junction shows a germline mismatch at one end, possibly a read error. V usage is TRBV19 and J usage is TRBJ2-7; D may be TRBD1 (5 bases). CDR1 LNHDA and CDR2 SQIVND come from the germline V gene (reference sequence). The CDR3 covers 11 residues. The CDR3 protein is CLMGPGHEQYF. In DNA, the CDR3 is TGCCTAATGGGCCCAGGGCACGAGCAGTACTTC.

This clonotype was seen many times. The genes are TRBV24-1 and TRBJ2-7; D may be TRBD2 (6 bases). CDR1 is KGHDR, CDR2 SFDVKD, per germline. Trimming pared 3 bases from V and 7 bases from J, leaving 9 bases between. The CDR3 contains 12 residues. The CDR3 sequence is CATSDPGGEQYF. For the CDR3, the DNA is TGTGCCACCAGTGATCCCGGGGGAGAGCAGTACTTC.

This clonotype was counted a few times. The chain recombines TRBV28 with TRBJ1-2; TRBD1 agrees at 12 bases. Germline V gives CDR1 MDHEN, CDR2 SYDVKM. The CDR3 consists of 15 residues. The V gene end was trimmed by 3 bases and the J gene end by 8 bases; junction bases not matched to a gene: 7. CDR3 coding DNA: TGTGCCAGCAGTTTTATCGGGACAGGGGGCGGCGGCTACACCTTC. This sequence encodes CASSFIGTGGGGYTF.

In its sample, this clonotype was seen many times. The V and J genes are TRBV29-1 and TRBJ2-1; D possibly matches TRBD1 or TRBD2 (6 bases each). V shed 7 bases and J shed 10 bases, with 11 bases lying between them. The CDR3 runs to 10 residues. CDR1 is SQVTM and CDR2 is ANQGSEA in the germline V gene. This CDR3 is CSGGAGEQFF. The CDR3 DNA is TGCAGCGGGGGGGCAGGCGAGCAGTTCTTC.

This clonotype has a count of ten or more. CDR3 coding DNA: TGTGCCAGCAGTGAAGCTGGCAGGCGCTACACTGAAGCTTTCTTT. Translating it yields CASSEAGRRYTEAFF. The chain carries TRBV6-1 and TRBJ1-1; D gene uncertain. This CDR3 is built from 15 residues. Looked up from germline, CDR1 is MNHNS and CDR2 is SASEGT. V lost 0 bases to trimming and J lost 3 bases, with 11 bases between them.

This chain uses TRBV29-1 with TRBJ2-7; 12 bases align to TRBD2. CDR1 is SQVTM, CDR2 ANQGSEA, per germline. The CDR3 spans 12 residues. The CDR3 DNA reads as TGCCGCGCTAGCGGGAGGGCCTACGAGCAGTACTTC. Protein sequence: CRASGRAYEQYF.

The sample holds a few counts of this clonotype. J is TRBJ2-2 and V is TRBV28; 8 bases map to TRBD2. This CDR3 has 15 residues. J was trimmed by 1 base and V by 7 bases; bases with no gene match: 5. CDR1 and CDR2 from the germline V gene are MDHEN and SYDVKM. The CDR3 loop is CASTERGKNTGELFF. CDR3 sequence (DNA): TGTGCCAGCACCGAGCGGGGGAAGAACACCGGGGAGCTGTTTTTT.